These 19 T cell receptor beta chains came from one sample sequenced in a study of blood T cell repertoires in COVID-19. Libraries were prepared by immunoSEQ multiplex PCR; TCRdb keeps only in-frame clonotypes and omits some of them. The profile shows roughly 130,000 clones, roughly 84% of them singletons. The sample was peripheral blood. The source is a woman younger than 45 who had recovered from COVID-19.

The chain carries TRBV6-1 and TRBJ2-5; D possibly corresponds to TRBD1 (5 bases). V was trimmed by 3 bases and J by 1 base, leaving 12 bases between them. Germline assignment: CDR1 MNHNS and CDR2 SASEGT. The CDR3 extends over 15 amino acids. The CDR3 DNA is TGTGCCAGCAGTGATCAGGGTCCCTTCCAAGAGACCCAGTACTTC. It codes for CASSDQGPFQETQYF.

The rearrangement uses TRBV29-1 and TRBJ1-1; the match to TRBD1 covers 10 bases. The ends lost 7 bases at V and 5 bases at J; junction bases unmatched: 4. Germline V gene data show CDR1 as SQVTM and CDR2 as ANQGSEA. The CDR3 covers 12 residues. CDR3 bases: TGCAGCGGTGGACAGGGGGGTACTGAAGCTTTCTTT. Translation gives CSGGQGGTEAFF.

The CDR3 is CASSHWDRDHGYTF. The CDR3, as DNA: TGTGCCAGCAGTCATTGGGACAGGGACCATGGCTACACCTTC. The V call is TRBV3-1 (or the pseudogene TRBV3-2), the J call TRBJ1-2, with 9 nucleotides matching TRBD1. With V trimmed by 6 bases and J by 6 bases, 8 bases remained unmatched. This CDR3 contains 14 residues. Germline V gene sequence: CDR1 LGHDT, CDR2 YNNKEL (reference sequence).

The chain carries TRBV6-5 and TRBJ1-5; D remains unclear. Per the germline V gene, CDR1 is MNHEY and CDR2 is SVGAGI. Trimming left V 2 bases short and J 4 bases short, with 12 bases between. This CDR3 is built from 15 residues. This chain's CDR3 is CASSYGFGSNQPQHF. The CDR3 coding sequence is TGTGCCAGCAGTTACGGGTTCGGGAGTAATCAGCCCCAGCATTTT.

The V gene is TRBV6-6, the J gene TRBJ1-5; no reliable D call. The CDR3 extends over 14 amino acids. Germline CDR1 reads MNHNY; CDR2 reads SVGAGI (reference sequence). V was trimmed by 6 bases and J by 2 bases, leaving 11 bases between them. CDR3 DNA: TGTGCCAGCAGCTCCCCCCGGGGCAATCAGCCCCAGCATTTT. Amino acids: CASSSPRGNQPQHF.

J is TRBJ1-1 and V is TRBV5-1; 11 nucleotides align to TRBD1. This CDR3 contains 15 residues. The J segment lost 3 bases and the V segment lost 5 bases, leaving 6 bases of the junction unmatched. Germline-derived CDR1 and CDR2 are SGHRS and YFSETQ. CDR3 DNA: TGCGCCAGCAGTTCGGACAGGGGGCGGGACACTGAAGCTTTCTTT. Translation gives CASSSDRGRDTEAFF.

The gene calls are TRBV5-1 and TRBJ1-2, with 8 bases matching TRBD1. The trim removed 4 bases at V and 2 bases at J, leaving 13 bases unmatched. The CDR3 is 17 residues long. Germline assignment: CDR1 SGHRS and CDR2 YFSETQ. In DNA form, the CDR3 reads TGCGCCAGCAGCAAAGGGACAGGTAGTTTGGAAAACTATGGCTACACCTTC. Translation gives CASSKGTGSLENYGYTF.

The chain joins TRBV11-2 to TRBJ2-1; perhaps TRBD1 as D (7 bases). The V and J ends lost 5 bases and 2 bases respectively, with 13 bases between them. This CDR3 is 15 amino acids long. Per the germline V gene, CDR1 is SGHAT and CDR2 is FQNNGV. The CDR3 nucleotides read TGTGCCAGCAGCACTCAGGGGGGTACCTACAATGAGCAGTTCTTC. Its protein product is CASSTQGGTYNEQFF.

The chain has TRBV11-2 and TRBJ1-4; D is possibly TRBD1 (6 bases). This CDR3 comprises 19 residues. Per germline, CDR1 SGHAT and CDR2 FQNNGV. Trimming left V 0 bases short and J 8 bases short, with 25 bases between. The CDR3 DNA sequence: TGTGCCAGCAGCTTAGAGGTTGGGCAGGGGCGGGTTAAGTACGAAAAACTGTTTTTT. It encodes CASSLEVGQGRVKYEKLFF.

This chain links TRBV20-1 with TRBJ2-1; D gene ambiguous. This CDR3 contains 13 residues. Germline V gives CDR1 DFQATT, CDR2 SNEGSKA (reference sequence). V was cut by 3 bases and J by 9 bases, with 15 bases left in between. CDR3 loop: CSASQRTPTEQFF. In DNA form, the CDR3 reads TGCAGTGCTAGTCAGCGAACCCCGACTGAGCAGTTCTTC.

This chain links TRBV5-4 with TRBJ2-6; D perhaps matches TRBD1 (5 bases). Trimming stripped 2 bases from V and 3 bases from J, with 9 bases between. Germline loops: CDR1 SGHNT, CDR2 YYREEE (reference sequence). This CDR3 spans 15 amino acids. CDR3 residues: CASSFQGLGANVLTF. DNA for the CDR3: TGTGCCAGCAGCTTCCAGGGTCTTGGGGCCAACGTCCTGACTTTC.

This clone was detected only a few times. This rearrangement joins TRBV6-5 to TRBJ2-7; D unclear. This CDR3 comprises 15 residues. The germline V gene encodes CDR1 MNHEY and CDR2 SVGAGI. V lost 2 bases and J lost 6, with 17 bases in between. The CDR3 loop is CASSYTTLSPLEQYF. The CDR3 nucleotides read TGTGCCAGCAGTTACACGACTCTAAGTCCGCTCGAGCAGTACTTC.

The chain links TRBV4-1 to TRBJ1-4; D remains ambiguous. V was clipped by 1 base and J by 8 bases, with 8 bases between them. This CDR3 region has 13 residues. Germline values: CDR1 MGHRA, CDR2 YSYEKL. CDR3 protein: CASSQGVQEKLFF. CDR3 DNA: TGCGCCAGCAGCCAAGGAGTTCAAGAAAAACTGTTTTTT.

This chain links TRBV10-2 with TRBJ2-5; D is perhaps TRBD2 (6 bases). The CDR3 covers 14 residues. The V end was cut by 7 bases, the J end by 1 base, with 13 bases between. CDR1 and CDR2 from the germline V gene are WSHSY and SAAADI. The DNA of the CDR3 is TGCGCCAGCAAGAATTGGGGGGTCCAAGAGACCCAGTACTTC. Translated: CASKNWGVQETQYF.

This clone was detected a few times. J is TRBJ2-7 and V is TRBV19, with 9 bases matching TRBD1. After removal of 4 bases from V and 6 bases from J, the junction contained 4 bases not matched to a gene. The CDR3 is 13 residues long. Germline CDR1 reads LNHDA; CDR2 reads SQIVND (reference sequence). The CDR3 nucleotides are TGTGCCAGTAGTACCGGGGACAGGGTCGAGCAGTACTTC. Its protein is CASSTGDRVEQYF.

V usage is TRBV25-1 and J usage is TRBJ2-5; 7 bases are a match to TRBD2. The V and J ends lost 8 bases and 2 bases, in that order; junction bases with no gene match: 11. Germline V gives CDR1 MGHDK, CDR2 SYGVNS. The CDR3 runs 15 residues. The CDR3 nucleotides are TGTGCCAGCGGTTACCCTAGCGGTACGCAAGAGACCCAGTACTTC. Residues: CASGYPSGTQETQYF.

The chain joins TRBV10-2 to TRBJ1-6; a possible D gene is TRBD1 (5 bases). The CDR3 runs 15 residues. Trimming pared 6 bases from V and 7 bases from J, leaving 16 bases between. Germline values: CDR1 WSHSY, CDR2 SAAADI. CDR3 in DNA: TGCGCCAGCAGACCCCCGGACAATAACAATTCACCCCTCCACTTT. Its protein product is CASRPPDNNNSPLHF.

The genes are TRBV5-5 and TRBJ2-7; TRBD1 is a possible D gene (6 bases). Germline assignment: CDR1 SGHKS and CDR2 YYEKEE (reference sequence). This CDR3 is 13 amino acids long. Trimming left V 5 bases short and J 4 bases short, with 13 bases between. CDR3 coding DNA: TGTGCCAGCAGTCACGACAGGCCATACGAGCAGTACTTC. It translates to CASSHDRPYEQYF.

The rearrangement uses TRBV5-5 and TRBJ2-1, with TRBD2 matching over 10 bases. The V gene's germline CDR1 is SGHKS and CDR2 YYEKEE (reference sequence). This CDR3 has 16 amino acids. J gave up 2 bases and V 2 bases, and 4 bases lay outside the gene matches. CDR3 loop: CASSFLAGVAYNEQFF. The CDR3 region has the DNA TGTGCCAGCAGCTTCCTAGCGGGAGTCGCCTACAATGAGCAGTTCTTC.